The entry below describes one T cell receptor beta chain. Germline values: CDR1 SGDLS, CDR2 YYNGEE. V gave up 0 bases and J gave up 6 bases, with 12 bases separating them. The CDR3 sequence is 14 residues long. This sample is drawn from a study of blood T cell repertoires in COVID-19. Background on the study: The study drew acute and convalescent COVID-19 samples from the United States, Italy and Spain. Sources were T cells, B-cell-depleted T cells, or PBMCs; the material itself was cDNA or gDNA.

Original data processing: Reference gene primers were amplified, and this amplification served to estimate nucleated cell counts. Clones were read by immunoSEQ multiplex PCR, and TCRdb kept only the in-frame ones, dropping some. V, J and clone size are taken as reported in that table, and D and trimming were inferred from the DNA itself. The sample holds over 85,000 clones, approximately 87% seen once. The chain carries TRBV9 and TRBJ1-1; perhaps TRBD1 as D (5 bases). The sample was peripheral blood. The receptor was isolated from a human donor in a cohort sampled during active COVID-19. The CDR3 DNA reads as TGTGCCAGCAGCGTAGGGGGCGCAAGTTCTGAAGCTTTCTTT. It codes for CASSVGGASSEAFF.